A selection of T cell receptor beta chains follows, all from one sample in a study of identifying expanded T cells in peripheral blood. Generated by immunoSEQ multiplex PCR, the TCRdb table keeps only in-frame clones and is missing some. The sample records 95,000 to 150,000 clones, about four fifths being singletons. Sequencing was performed on blood. The source is a person aged 18 to 75 in good health. Both conserved end residues are trimmed from each CDR3. Fields, in order: V gene, J gene, CDR3 protein.

V gene: TRBV6-1; J gene: TRBJ1-1; CDR3 protein: ASRPVGTEAF
V gene: TRBV27; J gene: TRBJ1-1; CDR3 protein: ASSPLDSNTEAF
V gene: TRBV2; J gene: TRBJ2-1; CDR3 protein: ASRESGVGEQF
V gene: TRBV4-1; J gene: TRBJ2-5; CDR3 protein: ASSQGPRLVQETQY
V gene: TRBV4-3; J gene: TRBJ1-2; CDR3 protein: ASSQVGVTGEGYT
V gene: TRBV20-1; J gene: TRBJ1-1; CDR3 protein: SAPRVVEAF
V gene: TRBV5-4; J gene: TRBJ1-2; CDR3 protein: ASSLQGAGGYT
V gene: TRBV19; J gene: TRBJ2-2; CDR3 protein: ASSIVQGVAGELF
V gene: TRBV29-1; J gene: TRBJ1-1; CDR3 protein: SVRTGKSEAF
V gene: TRBV6-5; J gene: TRBJ2-7; CDR3 protein: ASSLGTAYEQY
V gene: TRBV6-1; J gene: TRBJ1-5; CDR3 protein: ASSPTGSDQPQH
V gene: TRBV11-2; J gene: TRBJ1-3; CDR3 protein: ASSSRDTSSGNTIY
V gene: TRBV4-1; J gene: TRBJ1-5; CDR3 protein: ASSQDLGNQPQH
V gene: TRBV6-6; J gene: TRBJ1-2; CDR3 protein: ASRTGFYDPSYGYT
V gene: TRBV11-2; J gene: TRBJ1-4; CDR3 protein: ASSLDAIGGPASLF
V gene: TRBV30; J gene: TRBJ2-1; CDR3 protein: AWSKLAGGPGEQF
V gene: TRBV5-1; J gene: TRBJ2-1; CDR3 protein: ASSFTTRSYNEQF
V gene: TRBV11-3; J gene: TRBJ2-3; CDR3 protein: ASSFPLQVPSTDTQY
V gene: TRBV9; J gene: TRBJ1-5; CDR3 protein: ASSASSSNQPQH
V gene: TRBV11-2; J gene: TRBJ2-2; CDR3 protein: ASSLPATGFNTGELF
V gene: TRBV11-3; J gene: TRBJ1-1; CDR3 protein: ASRQGNTEAF
V gene: TRBV27; J gene: TRBJ2-1; CDR3 protein: ASSTRGQEEQF
V gene: TRBV7-9; J gene: TRBJ1-2; CDR3 protein: ASSHPHGYT
V gene: TRBV18; J gene: TRBJ1-6; CDR3 protein: ASSPPRSPLH
V gene: TRBV5-4; J gene: TRBJ1-2; CDR3 protein: ASSLESRAQPYYGYT
V gene: TRBV11-3; J gene: TRBJ2-1; CDR3 protein: ASSGESYNEQF
V gene: TRBV7-2; J gene: TRBJ1-3; CDR3 protein: ASSSQGFLGNTIY
V gene: TRBV6-5; J gene: TRBJ1-1; CDR3 protein: ASSIQTNTEAF
V gene: TRBV10-3; J gene: TRBJ1-6; CDR3 protein: AISDPPVSPLH
V gene: TRBV7-2; J gene: TRBJ2-5; CDR3 protein: ASSYRSSETQY
V gene: TRBV20-1; J gene: TRBJ1-1; CDR3 protein: SAPDRAEAF
V gene: TRBV7-9; J gene: TRBJ1-6; CDR3 protein: ASSNPRTEDDSPLH
V gene: TRBV4-3; J gene: TRBJ1-5; CDR3 protein: ASSQDANRRKQPQH
V gene: TRBV5-4; J gene: TRBJ1-2; CDR3 protein: ASSTQTANGYT
V gene: TRBV6-6; J gene: TRBJ1-2; CDR3 protein: ASSDQYGYT
V gene: TRBV25-1; J gene: TRBJ2-2; CDR3 protein: ASSEGQDTGELF
V gene: TRBV7-9; J gene: TRBJ2-1; CDR3 protein: ASSLGGNAYNEQF
V gene: TRBV14; J gene: TRBJ2-3; CDR3 protein: ASSQEWGTDTQY
V gene: TRBV19; J gene: TRBJ1-3; CDR3 protein: ASGGGWDSGNTIY
V gene: TRBV5-1; J gene: TRBJ1-2; CDR3 protein: ASSSTYGYT
V gene: TRBV2; J gene: TRBJ1-5; CDR3 protein: ASSGSGARNQPQH
V gene: TRBV9; J gene: TRBJ1-2; CDR3 protein: ASSGGVLFGARSEANYGYT
V gene: TRBV10-3; J gene: TRBJ2-5; CDR3 protein: AINDGEETQY
V gene: TRBV15; J gene: TRBJ2-7; CDR3 protein: ATSSPTLQGAYEQY
V gene: TRBV5-1; J gene: TRBJ2-7; CDR3 protein: ASSFTFQAGPTYEQY
V gene: TRBV5-4; J gene: TRBJ1-2; CDR3 protein: ASSLWSYGYT
V gene: TRBV6-6; J gene: TRBJ2-2; CDR3 protein: ASSYGGTNTGELF
V gene: TRBV10-2; J gene: TRBJ2-3; CDR3 protein: AIRDTGYGTDTQY
V gene: TRBV7-9; J gene: TRBJ1-4; CDR3 protein: ASSQSRYSNEKLF
V gene: TRBV30; J gene: TRBJ1-2; CDR3 protein: AWRPGTLIYGYT
V gene: TRBV6-1; J gene: TRBJ2-2; CDR3 protein: ASGSGQGNTGELF
V gene: TRBV5-1; J gene: TRBJ2-7; CDR3 protein: ASSLAEGARFEQY
V gene: TRBV5-1; J gene: TRBJ1-2; CDR3 protein: ASSPLQGQVGYT
V gene: TRBV19; J gene: TRBJ2-3; CDR3 protein: ASSWEPNTQY